These 11 T cell receptor beta chains came from one sample sequenced in a study of cytomegalovirus exposure and HLA in healthy donors. With 60 Vbeta and 13 Jbeta primers, the PCR was carried out. Sequencing was performed with immunoSEQ multiplex PCR; in TCRdb, only in-frame clones are kept and a portion is missing. The sample consists of tens of thousands of clones, roughly 80% of them appearing once. Material: PBMCs. The source of these receptors is a woman in her 30s in good health and CMV-seronegative.

This chain connects TRBV2 to TRBJ1-6, with 7 bases aligning to TRBD1. J was trimmed by 4 bases and V by 8 bases; bases with no gene match: 5. There are 14 residues in the CDR3. In germline, CDR1 is SNHLY, CDR2 FYNNEI. The chain's CDR3 is CASWDSTYNSPLHF. CDR3 DNA sequence: TGTGCCAGCTGGGACAGTACTTATAATTCACCCCTCCACTTT.

The genes are TRBV10-3 and TRBJ1-2, with 9 bases identical to TRBD1. The trim removed 3 bases at V and 11 bases at J, leaving 4 bases unmatched. This CDR3 region has 12 residues. Germline-derived CDR1 and CDR2 are ENHRY and SYGVKD. The CDR3 bases are TGTGCCATCAGTGATGGGACAGGGCAGTACACCTTC. Encoded protein: CAISDGTGQYTF.

V is TRBV4-3 and J is TRBJ2-7; TRBD2 matches at 7 bases. The CDR3 runs 15 residues. Germline V lookup: CDR1 LGHNA, CDR2 YSLEER. J lost 7 bases, V lost 4 bases, and 13 bases had no gene match. The CDR3 sequence is CASSPRVSGMREQYF. The CDR3 nucleotides are TGCGCCAGCAGCCCGCGGGTGAGCGGGATGAGGGAGCAGTACTTC.

CDR3 in amino acids: CAWSVDIGAQPQHF. CDR3 coding DNA: TGTGCCTGGAGTGTTGACATCGGTGCTCAGCCCCAGCATTTT. V and J are TRBV30 and TRBJ1-5, with no clear D. The CDR3 is 14 residues long. CDR1 and CDR2 (germline): GTSNPN, SVGIG (reference sequence). Trimming took 0 bases from V and 6 from J, leaving 12 bases between them.

This rearrangement joins TRBV7-3 to TRBJ2-7; 8 bases match TRBD2. The trim removed 5 bases at V and 7 bases at J, leaving 10 bases unmatched. This CDR3 region has 14 residues. Germline lookup yields CDR1 SGHTA and CDR2 FQGTGA. The CDR3 coding sequence is TGTGCCAGCAGCACCACGGGGGGGACCAGGGAGCAGTACTTC. Translation: CASSTTGGTREQYF.

The genes are TRBV29-1 and TRBJ1-2, with 8 bases that match TRBD1. The trim removed 3 bases at V and 5 bases at J, leaving 17 bases unmatched. In germline, CDR1 is SQVTM, CDR2 ANQGSEA. The CDR3 length is 17 residues. This CDR3 reads CSVDKGQGTSTLYGYTF. CDR3 nucleotides: TGCAGCGTTGATAAAGGACAGGGCACCTCGACACTTTATGGCTACACCTTC.

This chain connects TRBV9 to TRBJ2-1; a possible D gene is TRBD2 (5 bases). The CDR3 has 12 residues. Deletions cut 4 bases from V and 7 bases from J, with 9 bases between. Germline V lookup: CDR1 SGDLS, CDR2 YYNGEE. CDR3 sequence (DNA): TGTGCCAGCAGCCTCACGGGGAATGAGCAGTTCTTC. This encodes CASSLTGNEQFF.

This chain connects TRBV6-1 to TRBJ2-5; 10 nucleotides agree with TRBD1. The J call could be wrong; TRBJ2-7 is a better fit for the DNA end. The CDR3 consists of 15 residues. Germline CDR1 and CDR2: MNHNS and SASEGT. CDR3 sequence: CASRNGQGGSYEQYF. The DNA of the CDR3 is TGTGCCAGCAGAAACGGACAGGGGGGGTCCTACGAGCAGTACTTC.

This clone was picked up one time. The genes are TRBV5-1 and TRBJ2-1, with D perhaps TRBD1 (6 bases). V gave up 1 base and J gave up 9 bases, with 14 bases separating them. The CDR3 length is 14 residues. The germline V gene has CDR1 SGHRS and CDR2 YFSETQ. CDR3 in amino acids: CASSLRGSDGEQFF. CDR3 DNA sequence: TGCGCCAGCAGCTTGAGGGGGAGCGATGGTGAGCAGTTCTTC.

The gene calls are TRBV10-3 and TRBJ1-5; 9 nucleotides line up with TRBD1. Trimming at V came to 10 bases and at J to 2 bases, leaving 6 bases not matched to a gene. This CDR3 contains 14 residues. Germline assignment: CDR1 ENHRY and CDR2 SYGVKD. The CDR3 bases are TGTGCCACGGAACGGGACAGGGGCAATCAGCCCCAGCATTTT. It codes for CATERDRGNQPQHF.

V usage is TRBV6-1 and J usage is TRBJ1-4, with D hard to call. Trimming took 5 bases from V and 10 from J, leaving 14 bases between them. The CDR3 is 13 amino acids. Per the germline V gene, CDR1 is MNHNS and CDR2 is SASEGT. CDR3 region: CASSYVGEGKLFF. The CDR3 nucleotides are TGTGCCAGCAGTTATGTGGGTGAGGGAAAACTGTTTTTT.